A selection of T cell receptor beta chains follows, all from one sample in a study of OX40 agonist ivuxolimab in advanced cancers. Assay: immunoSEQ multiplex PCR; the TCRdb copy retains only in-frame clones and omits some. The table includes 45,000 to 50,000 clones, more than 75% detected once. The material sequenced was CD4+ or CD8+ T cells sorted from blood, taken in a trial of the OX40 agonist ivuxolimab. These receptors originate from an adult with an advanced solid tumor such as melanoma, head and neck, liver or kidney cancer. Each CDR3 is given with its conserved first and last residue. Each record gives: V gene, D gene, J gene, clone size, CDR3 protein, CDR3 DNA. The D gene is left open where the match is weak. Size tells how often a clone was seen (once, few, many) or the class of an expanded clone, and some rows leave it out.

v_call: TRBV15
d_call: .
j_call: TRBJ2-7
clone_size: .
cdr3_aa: CATSRRTTSYEQYF
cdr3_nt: TGTGCCACCAGCAGGCGGACTACCTCCTACGAGCAGTACTTC

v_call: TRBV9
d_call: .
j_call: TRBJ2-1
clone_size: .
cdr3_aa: CASSEGGSDEQFF
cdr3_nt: TGTGCCAGCAGCGAAGGAGGGTCCGATGAGCAGTTCTTC

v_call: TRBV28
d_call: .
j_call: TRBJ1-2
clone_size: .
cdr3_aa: CASSLSDRTSGYTF
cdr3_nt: TGTGCCAGCAGTTTATCAGACCGGACATCAGGCTACACCTTC

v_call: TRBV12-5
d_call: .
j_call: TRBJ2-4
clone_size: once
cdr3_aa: CASGLVTPTGPRKTLAKNIQYF
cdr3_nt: TGTGCTAGTGGTTTGGTAACCCCCACCGGGCCACGGAAAACGCTAGCCAAAAACATTCAGTACTTC

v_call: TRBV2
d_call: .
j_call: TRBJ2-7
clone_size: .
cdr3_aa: CARGNQGPERGYEQYF
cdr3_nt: TGTGCCAGGGGCAACCAGGGACCAGAAAGGGGATACGAGCAGTACTTC

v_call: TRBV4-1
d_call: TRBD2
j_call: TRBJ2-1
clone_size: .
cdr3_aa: CASSQGSGGARNEQFF
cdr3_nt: TGCGCCAGCAGCCAAGGTAGCGGGGGGGCCAGGAATGAGCAGTTCTTC

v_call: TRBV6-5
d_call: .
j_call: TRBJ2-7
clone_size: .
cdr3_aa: CASSFDRGARTYEQYF
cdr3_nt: TGTGCCAGCAGTTTCGACCGGGGCGCCCGCACCTACGAGCAGTACTTC

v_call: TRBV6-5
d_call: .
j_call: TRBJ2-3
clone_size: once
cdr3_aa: CASSSALVLSTDTQYF
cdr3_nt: TGTGCCAGCAGTTCTGCACTCGTCCTTAGCACAGATACGCAGTATTTT

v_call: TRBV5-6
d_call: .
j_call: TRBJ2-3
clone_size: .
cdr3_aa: CASSFRYDLTDTQYF
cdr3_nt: TGTGCCAGCAGCTTTAGGTACGATCTAACAGATACGCAGTATTTT

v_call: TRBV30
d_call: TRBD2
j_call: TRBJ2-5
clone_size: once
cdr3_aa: CAWSVSGGVSQETQYF
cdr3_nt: TGTGCCTGGAGTGTATCGGGGGGAGTCTCCCAAGAGACCCAGTACTTC

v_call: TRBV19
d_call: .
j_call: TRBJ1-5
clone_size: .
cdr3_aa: CASSIGAAPQPQHF
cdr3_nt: TGTGCCAGTAGTATAGGGGCGGCACCCCAGCCCCAGCATTTT

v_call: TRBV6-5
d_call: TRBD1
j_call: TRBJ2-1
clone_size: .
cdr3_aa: CASSYAPGGKNEQFF
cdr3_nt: TGTGCCAGCAGTTACGCCCCAGGGGGTAAGAATGAGCAGTTCTTC

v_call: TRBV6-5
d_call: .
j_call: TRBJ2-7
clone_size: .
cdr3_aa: CASSPVGRYEQYF
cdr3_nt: TGTGCCAGCAGTCCGGTGGGGCGCTACGAGCAGTACTTC

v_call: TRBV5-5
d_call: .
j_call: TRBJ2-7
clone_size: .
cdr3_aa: CASSFPGWYEQYF
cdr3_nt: TGTGCCAGCAGCTTCCCAGGGTGGTACGAGCAGTACTTC

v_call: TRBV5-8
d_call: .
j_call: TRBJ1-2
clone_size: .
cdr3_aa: CASSERDLVNYGYTF
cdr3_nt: TGTGCCAGCAGCGAGCGGGACCTTGTAAACTATGGCTACACCTTC

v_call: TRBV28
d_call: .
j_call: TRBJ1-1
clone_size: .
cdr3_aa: CASTPWRLASVTEAFF
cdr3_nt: TGTGCCAGCACCCCTTGGAGGTTAGCCTCGGTCACTGAAGCTTTCTTT

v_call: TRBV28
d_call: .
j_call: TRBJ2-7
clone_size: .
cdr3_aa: CASSPNSHSYEQYF
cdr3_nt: TGTGCCAGCAGTCCCAACTCCCACTCCTACGAGCAGTACTTC

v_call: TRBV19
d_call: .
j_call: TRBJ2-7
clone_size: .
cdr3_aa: CASSMGASYEQYF
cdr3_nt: TGTGCCAGTAGTATGGGAGCCTCCTACGAGCAGTACTTC

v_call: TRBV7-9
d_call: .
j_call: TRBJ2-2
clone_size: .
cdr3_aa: CASSLRDTSFGELFF
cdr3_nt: TGTGCCAGCAGCCTCCGGGACACCTCCTTCGGGGAGCTGTTTTTT

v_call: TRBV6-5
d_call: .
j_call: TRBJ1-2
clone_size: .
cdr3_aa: CASSWTYNYGYTF
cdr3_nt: TGTGCCAGCAGTTGGACATATAACTATGGCTACACCTTC

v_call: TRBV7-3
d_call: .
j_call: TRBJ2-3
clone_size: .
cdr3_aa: CASSLMTGVTDTQYF
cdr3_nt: TGTGCCAGCAGCTTAATGACTGGCGTTACAGATACGCAGTATTTT

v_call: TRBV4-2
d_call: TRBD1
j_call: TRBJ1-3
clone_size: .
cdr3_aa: CASSQDLWDRSILGNTIYF
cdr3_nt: TGTGCCAGCAGCCAAGATTTGTGGGACAGGAGCATCCTCGGAAACACCATATATTTT